This TCR beta chain is drawn from a study of shared clonotypes between healthy human individuals. Remarks on this clone: As yet, its antigen is unknown.

Points from the study as a whole: Depth of sequencing was expected to influence donor clonotype sharing. Generation probability values for non-shared clonotypes were lower than those for clonotypes shared by all four donors.

It was roughly 190 ng DNA, 25,000 to 35,000 T cell genomes, that sorted-subset replicate PCRs used. Only in-frame clones appear in the TCRdb table, and some are missing; sequencing was by immunoSEQ multiplex PCR. This repertoire shows roughly 2,000,000 clones, approximately 95% found once; its top ten account for around 1.2%. Naive CD8 populations comprised CD45RO-negative cells positively selected for CCR7, excluding terminally differentiated effector memory CD45RA+ cells. Adult donors, all healthy and HIV-negative, had no recent acute infections or vaccinations. This sequence was found in a man younger than 35 in good health. The sample comprised naive CD8+ T cells sorted from blood.

CDR3 sequence: CASSQGSIYGYTF. As DNA, the CDR3 is TGTGCCAGCAGCCAGGGATCAATCTATGGCTACACCTTC. V usage is TRBV5-4 and J usage is TRBJ1-2; perhaps TRBD1 as D (5 bases). V lost 4 bases and J lost 4, with 11 bases in between. Looked up from germline, CDR1 is SGHNT and CDR2 is YYREEE (reference sequence). There are 13 residues in the CDR3.